This T cell receptor (beta chain) is drawn from a study of cytomegalovirus exposure and HLA in healthy donors. About the study: For the roughly 400 genotyped donors, 81% fell within the Caucasian-associated ancestry cluster.

The germline CDR1 and CDR2 sequences are MNHEY and SVGAGI. V dropped 5 bases and J dropped 8 bases, with 13 bases sitting between them. The CDR3 spans 13 residues. PCR amplification relied on 60 Vbeta primers (plus 13 Jbeta primers). The repertoire was sequenced with immunoSEQ multiplex PCR; TCRdb's copy has only in-frame clones and lacks some. The sample records about 180,000 clones, around three quarters being singletons. The receptor was derived from a woman aged 40 to 50 in good health and CMV-seronegative. The J gene is TRBJ2-1, the V gene TRBV6-5, with D tentatively TRBD2 (6 bases). The material sequenced was PBMCs. CDR3 sequence reads: CASSTTGRHEQFF. The CDR3 DNA sequence: TGTGCCAGCAGTACGACGGGGAGGCATGAGCAGTTCTTC.